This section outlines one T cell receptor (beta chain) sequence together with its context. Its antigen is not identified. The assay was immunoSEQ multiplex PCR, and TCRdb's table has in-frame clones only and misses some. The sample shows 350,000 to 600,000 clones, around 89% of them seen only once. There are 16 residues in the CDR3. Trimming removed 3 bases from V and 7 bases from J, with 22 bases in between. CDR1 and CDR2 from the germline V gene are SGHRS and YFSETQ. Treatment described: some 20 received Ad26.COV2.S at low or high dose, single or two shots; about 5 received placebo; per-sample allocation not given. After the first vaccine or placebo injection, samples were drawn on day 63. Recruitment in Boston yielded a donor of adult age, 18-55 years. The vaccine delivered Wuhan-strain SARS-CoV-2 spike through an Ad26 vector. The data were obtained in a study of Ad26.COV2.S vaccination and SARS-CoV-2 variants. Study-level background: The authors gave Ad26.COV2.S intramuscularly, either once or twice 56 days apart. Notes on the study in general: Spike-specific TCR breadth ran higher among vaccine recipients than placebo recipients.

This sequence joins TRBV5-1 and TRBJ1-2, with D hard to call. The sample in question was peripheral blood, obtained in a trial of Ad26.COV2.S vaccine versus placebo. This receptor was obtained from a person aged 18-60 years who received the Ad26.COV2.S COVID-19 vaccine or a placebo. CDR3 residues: CASSYTPESRVVGYTF. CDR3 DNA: TGCGCCAGCAGCTACACCCCCGAGAGCCGGGTGGTTGGCTACACCTTC.